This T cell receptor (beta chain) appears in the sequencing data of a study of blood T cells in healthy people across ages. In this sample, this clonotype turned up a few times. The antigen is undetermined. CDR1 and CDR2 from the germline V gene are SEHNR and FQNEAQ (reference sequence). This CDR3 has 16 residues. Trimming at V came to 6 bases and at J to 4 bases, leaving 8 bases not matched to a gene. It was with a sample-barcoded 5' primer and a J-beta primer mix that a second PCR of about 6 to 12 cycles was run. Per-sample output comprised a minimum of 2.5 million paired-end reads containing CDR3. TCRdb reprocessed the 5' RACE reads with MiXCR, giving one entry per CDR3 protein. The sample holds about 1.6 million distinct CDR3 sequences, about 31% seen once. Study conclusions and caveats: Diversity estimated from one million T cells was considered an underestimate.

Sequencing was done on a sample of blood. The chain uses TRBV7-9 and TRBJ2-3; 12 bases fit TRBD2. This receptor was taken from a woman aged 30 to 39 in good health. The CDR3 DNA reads TGTGCCAGCAGATCCCCGGGACTAGCGGGTGCAGATACGCAGTATTTT. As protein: CASRSPGLAGADTQYF.